This TCR beta chain originates from a study of control samples from healthy donors and cancer patients. Here immunoSEQ multiplex PCR was the method, and the copy in TCRdb shows in-frame clones only, minus some. The table has 150,000 to 200,000 clones, over 80% seen once; the top ten hold roughly 1.5%. V was shortened by 0 bases and J by 3 bases, with 9 bases between the two germline ends. CDR3 length: 15 residues. Germline V gene lookup returns CDR1 LGHNA and CDR2 YNFKEQ. The chain joins TRBV4-2 to TRBJ1-5; D remains unclear. The sequence came from a man aged 18 to 30 in good health. Material for sequencing was blood. This CDR3 reads CASSQEKGFNQPQHF. The CDR3 bases are TGTGCCAGCAGCCAAGAGAAGGGTTTCAATCAGCCCCAGCATTTT.